This T cell receptor beta chain was recorded in a study of blood T cell repertoires in COVID-19. For the study at large: The United States, Italy and Spain were the sources of the acute and convalescent COVID-19 samples. PBMCs, B-cell-depleted T cells, or T cells were the source of the cDNA or gDNA that made up the material.

This CDR3 has 16 amino acids. Germline CDR1 and CDR2: MNHEY and SVGAGI. Trimming cost V 4 bases and J 3 bases, with 19 bases left between them. In the authors' workflow: The assay estimated nucleated cells by amplifying reference gene primers. Sequencing was performed with immunoSEQ multiplex PCR; in TCRdb, only in-frame clones are kept and a portion is missing. That table is the source of V, J and clone size, and D and trimming were worked out from the DNA. The sample includes approximately 200,000 clones, about 91% of them seen just once. The sequence was collected from a man younger than 35 with active or convalescent COVID-19. This chain connects TRBV6-5 to TRBJ2-7; TRBD2 is a possible D gene (6 bases). The sequenced sample was peripheral blood. CDR3 region: CASSSTGTPRVYEQYF. As DNA, the CDR3 is TGTGCCAGCAGTTCAACCGGGACTCCTCGCGTCTACGAGCAGTACTTC.